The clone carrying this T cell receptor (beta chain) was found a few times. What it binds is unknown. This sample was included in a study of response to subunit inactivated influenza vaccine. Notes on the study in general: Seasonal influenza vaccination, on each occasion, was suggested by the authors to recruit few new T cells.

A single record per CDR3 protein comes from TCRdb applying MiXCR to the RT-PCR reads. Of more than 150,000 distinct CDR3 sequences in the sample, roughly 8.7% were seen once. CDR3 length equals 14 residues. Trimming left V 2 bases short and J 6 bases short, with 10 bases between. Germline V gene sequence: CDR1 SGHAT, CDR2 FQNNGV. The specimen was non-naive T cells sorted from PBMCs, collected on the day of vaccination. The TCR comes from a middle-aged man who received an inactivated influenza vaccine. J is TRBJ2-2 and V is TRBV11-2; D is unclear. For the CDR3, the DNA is TGTGCCAGCAGCTTACTAGTTTCCGCCGGGGAGCTGTTTTTT. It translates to CASSLLVSAGELFF.